A selection of T cell receptor beta chains follows, all from one sample in a study of blood T cells in healthy people across ages. TCRdb passed the 5' RACE reads through MiXCR, listing each CDR3 protein once. The repertoire consists of hundreds of thousands of distinct CDR3 sequences, with roughly three fifths occurring once and the leading ten covering roughly 25%. What was sequenced was blood. The receptors were gathered from a man between 40 and 49 years old in good health. CDR3s include the opening cysteine and the closing phenylalanine or tryptophan. Each record gives: clone size, D gene, V gene, J gene, CDR3 DNA, CDR3 protein. A D gene is named only where the DNA matches it firmly. The size entry is marked missing in some rows and otherwise reads once, few, many or a size class.

few	.	TRBV28	TRBJ1-6	TGTGCCAGCAGCCCGACCGGGACTCTTAATTCACCCCTCCACTTT	CASSPTGTLNSPLHF
.	.	TRBV6-5	TRBJ1-2	TGTGCCAGCAGTTACTCAGGGTCCCCTAACTATGGCTACACCTTC	CASSYSGSPNYGYTF
few	TRBD2	TRBV6-2/TRBV6-3	TRBJ2-3	TGTGCCAGCAGTTTCAGGGGACTAGACACAGATACGCAGTATTTT	CASSFRGLDTDTQYF
.	TRBD1	TRBV6-1	TRBJ2-7	TGTGCCACCTCTGACAGGGATGGTTACGAGCAGTACTTC	CATSDRDGYEQYF
few	TRBD2	TRBV7-9	TRBJ2-1	TGTGCCAGCAGCTTAGTTCTAGCGGGTAATGAGCAGTTCTTC	CASSLVLAGNEQFF
few	TRBD1	TRBV5-6	TRBJ2-7	TGTGCCAGCAGCTTTGGACAGGGACAAGAGATCCAGTACTTC	CASSFGQGQEIQYF
.	TRBD1	TRBV7-2	TRBJ1-6	TGTGCCAGCAGCCCGGTGGGCAGGGGGACTTCACCCCTCCACTTT	CASSPVGRGTSPLHF
.	.	TRBV29-1	TRBJ2-5	TGCAGCGTAGGCGGGGAGGCCCAAGAGACCCAGTACTTC	CSVGGEAQETQYF
.	.	TRBV25-1	TRBJ2-7	TGTGCCAGCAGTGAATTTACAGGGAGCTCCTACGAGCAGTACTTC	CASSEFTGSSYEQYF
.	TRBD1	TRBV12-3/TRBV12-4	TRBJ2-3	TGTGCCAGCGACCGGGACAGGGGTTTTTCAGAGACGCAGTATTTT	CASDRDRGFSETQYF